These 19 T cell receptor beta chains were sequenced from one sample in a study of blood T cell repertoires in COVID-19. Sequencing was performed with immunoSEQ multiplex PCR; in TCRdb, only in-frame clones are kept and a portion is missing. The sample contains roughly 27,000 clones, roughly 80% of which appear only once. The sequencing sample was made of peripheral blood. The receptors stem from a woman between 65 and 79 years old with acute or convalescent COVID-19.

In this sample, this clone turned up a few times. The V gene is TRBV19, the J gene TRBJ1-5; D is unclear. V lost 7 bases, J lost 5 bases, and 12 bases lay in between. This CDR3 is built from 13 residues. The V gene's germline CDR1 is LNHDA and CDR2 SQIVND (reference sequence). CDR3 in amino acids: CASTDGQDQPQHF. The CDR3 DNA reads TGTGCCAGTACCGATGGGCAAGATCAGCCCCAGCATTTT.

The chain employs TRBV19 and TRBJ2-5; possible D gene TRBD1, 6 bases. The germline V and J ends were trimmed by 5 bases and 5 bases, with 18 bases remaining between them. CDR1 is LNHDA, CDR2 SQIVND, per germline (reference sequence). CDR3 size: 15 residues. In DNA form, the CDR3 reads TGTGCCAGTAGTCAGCAGGGACACCTCGGGGAGACCCAGTACTTC. Translating gives CASSQQGHLGETQYF.

The genes are TRBV24-1 and TRBJ2-1, with D perhaps matching TRBD1 (6 bases). V was pared by 4 bases and J by 8 bases, with 17 bases between. CDR1 KGHDR and CDR2 SFDVKD come from the germline V gene. This CDR3 comprises 15 residues. The CDR3 region has the DNA TGTGCCACCAGTGACCCCCCCCGTGGGGGCTATGAGCAGTTCTTC. Amino acids: CATSDPPRGGYEQFF.

The chain employs TRBV20-1 and TRBJ1-1, with D possibly matching TRBD1 (6 bases). The CDR3 runs 16 residues. Germline V gene sequence: CDR1 DFQATT, CDR2 SNEGSKA (reference sequence). V was pared by 3 bases and J by 4 bases, with 21 bases between. The CDR3 DNA is TGCAGTGCTAGTGGTGGGGGCCTGGTACTTGGCACTGAAGCTTTCTTT. Its translation: CSASGGGLVLGTEAFF.

V is TRBV11-2 and J is TRBJ2-1, with 7 positions matching TRBD2. Per the germline V gene, CDR1 is SGHAT and CDR2 is FQNNGV. This CDR3 spans 11 amino acids. V dropped 8 bases and J dropped 12; count of bases not matched to a gene: 7. The CDR3 loop reads CASARSSGQFF. The CDR3, as DNA: TGTGCCAGCGCGCGGTCTAGCGGGCAGTTCTTC.

This clone was recorded a few times. The CDR3 spells CASSQGWAGTSGSLEQYF. The CDR3 region has the DNA TGTGCCAGCAGCCAAGGCTGGGCCGGGACTAGCGGGAGTCTCGAGCAGTACTTC. The V gene is TRBV4-2, the J gene TRBJ2-7; 14 bases agree with TRBD2. Germline lookup yields CDR1 LGHNA and CDR2 YNFKEQ. The length of the CDR3 is 18 residues. Germline trimming cut 1 base from V and 6 bases from J; bases unmatched to any gene: 11.

This clone was observed once. The chain uses TRBV27 and TRBJ2-7; D remains unclear. CDR1 and CDR2 from the germline V gene are MNHEY and SMNVEV (reference sequence). This CDR3 has 15 amino acids. V was trimmed by 6 bases and J by 0 bases, leaving 15 bases between them. CDR3 sequence reads: CASSLTRGLSYEQYF. The CDR3 DNA reads TGTGCCAGCAGCCTAACCCGAGGCCTCTCCTACGAGCAGTACTTC.

This chain joins TRBV6-5 and TRBJ1-5, with unresolved D. Germline CDR1 and CDR2: MNHEY and SVGAGI. Trimming cost V 2 bases and J 1 base, with 9 bases left between them. There are 15 residues in the CDR3. In DNA form, the CDR3 reads TGTGCCAGCAGTTACCTCATAGTCAGCAATCAGCCCCAGCATTTT. This codes for CASSYLIVSNQPQHF.

The CDR3 coding sequence is TGTGCCATAGGGACAGGAGGGCACAATGAGCAGTTCTTC. This gives the protein CAIGTGGHNEQFF. This chain joins TRBV10-3 and TRBJ2-1, with 8 bases identical to TRBD1. Germline lookup yields CDR1 ENHRY and CDR2 SYGVKD. V was clipped by 9 bases and J by 5 bases; unmatched bases: 6. This CDR3 contains 13 residues.

The chain joins TRBV28 to TRBJ1-2; the D gene is possibly TRBD1 (5 bases). Trimming pared 8 bases from V and 5 bases from J, leaving 15 bases between. Germline assignment: CDR1 MDHEN and CDR2 SYDVKM. This CDR3 contains 13 residues. The CDR3 protein is CASYTGSWYGYTF. CDR3 sequence (DNA): TGTGCCAGCTACACAGGCTCTTGGTATGGCTACACCTTC.

V and J are TRBV5-1 and TRBJ2-1; 9 bases fit TRBD2. Losses at the gene ends were 0 bases for V and 4 bases for J; bases not matched to a gene: 5. The CDR3 is 16 residues long. Germline V gene sequence: CDR1 SGHRS, CDR2 YFSETQ. CDR3: CASSLAASGVYNEQFF. In DNA form, the CDR3 reads TGCGCCAGCAGCTTGGCGGCTAGCGGGGTTTACAATGAGCAGTTCTTC.

The count of this clone is one. This chain links TRBV5-4 with TRBJ2-1; 8 bases align to TRBD2. CDR1 is SGHNT and CDR2 is YYREEE in the germline V gene (reference sequence). V was pared by 4 bases and J by 11 bases, with 11 bases of the junction left unmatched. The CDR3 loop spans 14 amino acids. Here the CDR3 reads CASSPGGASRKQFF. The CDR3 DNA reads as TGTGCCAGCAGCCCGGGAGGGGCGTCTAGGAAGCAGTTCTTC.

The chain is built from TRBV3-1 (or the pseudogene TRBV3-2) and TRBJ1-2; TRBD1 agrees at 8 bases. This CDR3 contains 22 residues. J lost 4 bases, V lost 0 bases, and 25 bases had no gene match. Looked up from germline, CDR1 is LGHDT and CDR2 is YNNKEL (reference sequence). CDR3 DNA: TGTGCCAGCAGCCAAGATCAGATACCGACGACGTTCAGGGGGCTAATGTTCTATGGCTACACCTTC. This encodes CASSQDQIPTTFRGLMFYGYTF.

V is TRBV5-8 and J is TRBJ2-7; the match to TRBD1 covers 10 bases. Germline trimming cut 5 bases from V and 7 bases from J; bases unmatched to any gene: 6. The CDR3 is made up of 13 amino acids. CDR1 is SGHTS, CDR2 YDEGEE, per germline. The CDR3 DNA reads TGTGCCAGCAGTAGACAGGGGGCAAGAGAGCAGTACTTC. Translation gives CASSRQGAREQYF. Full variable domain (rest looked up from reference TRBV5-8 and TRBJ2-7): EAGVTQSPTHLIKTRGQQATLRCSPISGHTSVYWYQQALGLGLQFLLWYDEGEERNRGNFPPRFSGRQFPNYSSELNVNALELEDSALYLCASSRQGAREQYFGPGTRLTVT.

This chain uses TRBV19 with TRBJ2-3, with 9 bases aligning to TRBD2. Germline-derived CDR1 and CDR2 are LNHDA and SQIVND (reference sequence). V shed 7 bases and J 2 bases; nucleotides not matched to a gene: 7. This CDR3 is built from 15 residues. The CDR3 coding sequence is TGTGCCAGTAAAGAGCGGGGGGCAATCACAGATACGCAGTATTTT. This codes for CASKERGAITDTQYF.

This clone was seen more than once but under ten times. The chain links TRBV10-3 to TRBJ2-5; weak D call: TRBD2 (5 bases). The CDR3 contains 12 residues. Germline V gene sequence: CDR1 ENHRY, CDR2 SYGVKD. Trimming pared 7 bases from V and 5 bases from J, leaving 11 bases between. The CDR3, as DNA: TGTGCCATCACCGAGGAGCGGGAGACCCAGTACTTC. Its protein is CAITEERETQYF.

The chain combines TRBV5-1 with TRBJ1-1; weak D call: TRBD1 (5 bases). CDR1 and CDR2 (germline): SGHRS, YFSETQ. This CDR3 spans 14 amino acids. V dropped 0 bases and J dropped 0 bases, with 6 bases sitting between them. CDR3 sequence reads: CASSLGQMNTEAFF. DNA for the CDR3: TGCGCCAGCAGCTTGGGACAGATGAACACTGAAGCTTTCTTT.

This sequence joins TRBV18 and TRBJ1-2; 10 bases line up with TRBD1. CDR1 and CDR2 from the germline V gene are KGHSH and LQKENI. Unmatched junction bases numbered 4, after V lost 2 bases and J lost 7 bases. The CDR3 sequence is 14 residues long. CDR3 protein: CASSPGQGESGYTF. The CDR3 nucleotides read TGTGCCAGCTCACCAGGACAGGGGGAATCTGGCTACACCTTC.

This sequence joins TRBV10-1 and TRBJ1-1; the match to TRBD1 covers 7 bases. In germline, CDR1 is WNHNN, CDR2 SYGVQD (reference sequence). This CDR3 spans 18 amino acids. V was clipped by 3 bases and J by 4 bases; unmatched bases: 17. The CDR3, as DNA: TGCGCCAGCAGTGACCACCCCCCCCAACAGGGGTGGGGCACTGAAGCTTTCTTT. Translation: CASSDHPPQQGWGTEAFF.